This paragraph reports one T cell receptor (beta chain). Its antigen is unknown. V dropped 7 bases and J dropped 7; count of bases not matched to a gene: 8. The germline V gene has CDR1 MNHEY and CDR2 SVGAGI. The CDR3 extends over 13 amino acids. This entry comes from a study of OX40 agonist ivuxolimab in advanced cancers. Study information: Partial responses were recorded for three patients, including one with hepatocellular carcinoma and two with cutaneous melanoma. Study-level findings and limits: The 0.1-3.0 mg/kg partial responders had among the lowest clonal expansion.

The repertoire was sequenced with immunoSEQ multiplex PCR; TCRdb's copy has only in-frame clones and lacks some. The sample has tens of thousands of clones, roughly 89% seen once; the top ten hold more than 0.85%. Blood draws occurred at baseline, cycle 4 day 1, and cycle 7 day 1. The TCR originated in an adult with an advanced solid tumor such as melanoma, head and neck, liver or kidney cancer. V usage is TRBV6-5 and J usage is TRBJ1-2; 8 bases fit TRBD1. The input for sequencing was CD4+ or CD8+ T cells sorted from blood, taken in a trial of the OX40 agonist ivuxolimab. The CDR3 DNA reads as TGTGCCAGCAAAGGAGCAGGGGGCTCTGGCTACACCTTC. This encodes CASKGAGGSGYTF.